The 30 T cell receptor beta chains below come from one sample, sequenced in a study of T cells in Graves' hyperthyroidism and ophthalmopathy. Template material for amplifying TCR beta CDR3 regions consisted of RNA transcripts. With the HTBI primer set, the TCR CDR3 went through a first round of RT-PCR. TCRdb re-called the multiplex PCR reads with MiXCR, one entry per CDR3 protein. The repertoire includes 500,000 to 650,000 distinct CDR3 sequences, 15% to 20% of them detected once, and approximately 15% sits in the top ten. The sequencing sample was made of blood. These receptors were taken from a woman under 30 with Graves' ophthalmopathy.

This clonotype was found many times. The chain has TRBV28 and TRBJ2-7; TRBD2 might be the D (7 bases). V was trimmed by 9 bases and J by 2 bases, leaving 17 bases between them. The length of the CDR3 is 14 residues. From germline, CDR1 is MDHEN and CDR2 SYDVKM. CDR3 in amino acids: CASTPAGATYEQYF. The CDR3 coding sequence is TGTGCCAGTACCCCGGCGGGGGCCACCTACGAGCAGTACTTC.

The chain couples TRBV27 to TRBJ2-3, with 14 positions matching TRBD2. The CDR3 has 17 residues. J lost 5 bases, V lost 9 bases, and 13 bases had no gene match. Germline CDR1 is MNHEY and CDR2 is SMNVEV (reference sequence). The chain's CDR3 is CASSTGTSGSALDTQYF. The DNA of the CDR3 is TGTGCCAGTAGCACCGGGACTAGCGGGAGTGCATTAGATACGCAGTATTTT.

The chain employs TRBV9 and TRBJ2-7, with 11 bases matching TRBD1. V shed 4 bases, J shed 3 bases, and the junction held 6 bases outside the gene matches. The CDR3 length is 15 residues. Germline V CDR1 and CDR2: SGDLS, YYNGEE. CDR3 sequence reads: CASSQGDRGVYEQYF. The CDR3 nucleotides are TGTGCCAGCAGCCAAGGGGACAGGGGGGTCTACGAGCAGTACTTC.

This clonotype was seen at least ten times. The chain joins TRBV11-2 to TRBJ2-5; D is ambiguous. Germline V gene data show CDR1 as SGHAT and CDR2 as FQNNGV. The CDR3 sequence is 12 residues long. V lost 1 base and J 5 bases, leaving 5 bases between the germline ends. The DNA of the CDR3 is TGTGCCAGCAGCTTAGGGGTGGAGACCCAGTACTTC. Translated: CASSLGVETQYF.

This clonotype was seen repeatedly, ten times or more. V gene TRBV5-1 combines with J gene TRBJ1-5; 7 bases map to TRBD1. The length of the CDR3 is 13 residues. The germline CDR1 and CDR2 sequences are SGHRS and YFSETQ. With V trimmed by 0 bases and J by 9 bases, 3 bases remained unmatched. The CDR3 reads CASSLGQGRPQHF. The CDR3 nucleotides read TGCGCCAGCAGCTTGGGACAGGGACGGCCCCAGCATTTT. Looking up the rest from reference TRBV5-1 and TRBJ1-5 gives the full variable domain: KAGVTQTPRYLIKTRGQQVTLSCSPISGHRSVSWYQQTPGQGLQFLFEYFSETQRNKGNFPGRFSGRQFSNSRSEMNVSTLELGDSALYLCASSLGQGRPQHFGDGTRLSIL.

Remarks on this clonotype: A much larger clone lies a single base off, so this may be a read error. This chain joins TRBV6-1 and TRBJ2-7; D is unclear. This CDR3 has 12 amino acids. V was pared by 7 bases and J by 3 bases, with 10 bases between. The V gene's germline CDR1 is MNHNS and CDR2 SASEGT. CDR3: CASTLGHYEQYF. CDR3 coding DNA: TGTGCCAGCACCCTAGGTCACTACGAGCAGTACTTC.

This clonotype was found a few times. The chain couples TRBV4-1 to TRBJ2-1, with D possibly called TRBD1 or TRBD2 (5 bases each). From germline, CDR1 is MGHRA and CDR2 YSYEKL. The CDR3 covers 14 residues. V lost 0 bases and J lost 8, with 11 bases in between. The CDR3 coding sequence is TGCGCCAGCAGCCAAGATCCAGGGACGGATGAGCAGTTCTTC. This gives the protein CASSQDPGTDEQFF.

This clonotype was seen at least ten times. CDR3 region: CASSRTNQPQHF. The CDR3 DNA sequence: TGTGCCAGCAGTCGTACTAATCAGCCCCAGCATTTT. V usage is TRBV12-3 or TRBV12-4 and J usage is TRBJ1-5; D gene uncertain. The CDR3 has 12 residues. V was pared by 5 bases and J by 4 bases, with 6 bases between.

This clonotype was counted at least ten times. The rearrangement uses TRBV28 and TRBJ1-1; 8 positions agree with TRBD1. Germline CDR1 MDHEN, CDR2 SYDVKM. J was trimmed by 7 bases and V by 7 bases; bases with no gene match: 8. The CDR3 has 13 residues. CDR3 DNA sequence: TGTGCCAGCAAGGACAGGGAAAGTGTTGAAGCTTTCTTT. Encoded protein: CASKDRESVEAFF.

This chain uses TRBV27 with TRBJ2-5; 11 bases agree with TRBD2. The CDR3 sequence is 15 residues long. CDR1 is MNHEY and CDR2 is SMNVEV in the germline V gene (reference sequence). V was pared by 6 bases and J by 5 bases, with 8 bases of the junction left unmatched. DNA for the CDR3: TGTGCCAGCAGGATTTTAGCGGGGGGGCTGGAGACCCAGTACTTC. Translated, it gives CASRILAGGLETQYF.

The chain employs TRBV29-1 and TRBJ2-7; 8 nucleotides agree with TRBD2. Looked up from germline, CDR1 is SQVTM and CDR2 is ANQGSEA. There are 14 residues in the CDR3. J was trimmed by 1 base and V by 3 bases; bases with no gene match: 5. In DNA, the CDR3 is TGCAGCGTTGAGATTAGCGGGATTTCCTACGAGCAGTACTTC. The encoded protein is CSVEISGISYEQYF.

Details on this clonotype: A much larger clone is a single base away; this may be a read error. This chain joins TRBV12-3 or TRBV12-4 and TRBJ2-1, with TRBD2 matching over 10 bases. The DNA end is a closer match to TRBJ2-7, so the J assignment may be wrong. CDR3 length: 13 amino acids. The CDR3 spells CATLAGGYNEQYF. For the CDR3, the DNA is TGTGCCACCTTAGCGGGGGGTTATAATGAGCAGTACTTC.

This clonotype was counted at least ten times. V gene TRBV7-9 combines with J gene TRBJ2-1; 10 nucleotides match TRBD2. The germline V gene encodes CDR1 SEHNR and CDR2 FQNEAQ (reference sequence). This CDR3 is built from 17 residues. With 1 base clipped from V and 2 bases from J, the junction kept 5 bases outside the gene matches. Written as DNA, the CDR3 is TGTGCCAGCAGCTTAGGTACTAGCGGGAAGCCCTACAATGAGCAGTTCTTC. Translated, it gives CASSLGTSGKPYNEQFF.

This chain connects TRBV6-1 to TRBJ1-5; a weak D match, TRBD1 (6 bases). The length of the CDR3 is 17 residues. The V gene lost 10 bases and the J gene lost 0 bases, with 22 bases spanning the gap. The germline gives CDR1 MNHNS, CDR2 SASEGT. CDR3 nucleotide sequence: TGTGCCACCCAGTCCGGAAGACAGGTCCTTAGCAATCAGCCCCAGCATTTT. This gives the protein CATQSGRQVLSNQPQHF.

This clonotype appeared a few times. The rearrangement uses TRBV11-2 and TRBJ2-5, with 9 bases matching TRBD2. After removal of 8 bases from V and 4 bases from J, the junction contained 11 bases not matched to a gene. The CDR3 extends over 15 amino acids. From germline, CDR1 is SGHAT and CDR2 FQNNGV. The CDR3 DNA is TGTGCCAGCGGATATAGCGGGGGAGGAGGAGAGACCCAGTACTTC. Its protein is CASGYSGGGGETQYF.

Many counts were recorded for this clonotype. This chain uses TRBV5-1 with TRBJ1-5; a possible D gene is TRBD1 (6 bases). Between the trimmed V and J ends, which lost 5 bases and 4 bases, there was a span of 13 bases. The CDR3 extends over 14 amino acids. The V gene's germline CDR1 is SGHRS and CDR2 YFSETQ. The CDR3 DNA is TGCGCCAGCAGTCCCAACACAGGGAATCAGCCCCAGCATTTT. Its translation is CASSPNTGNQPQHF.

The chain recombines TRBV7-2 with TRBJ2-5, with 10 bases fitting TRBD1. Germline V gene data show CDR1 as SGHTA and CDR2 as FQGNSA. Trimming at V came to 3 bases and at J to 4 bases, leaving 11 bases not matched to a gene. The CDR3 spans 17 residues. The CDR3 here is CASSFAFPGQGLETQYF. The DNA of the CDR3 is TGTGCCAGCAGCTTTGCATTTCCGGGACAGGGGTTAGAGACCCAGTACTTC.

This clonotype came up a few times. Possible read error: a much larger clone is one base away. The CDR3 region has the DNA TGCGGTGCCATACAGGGGATGAACACTGAAGCTTTCTTT. It is translated as CGAIQGMNTEAFF. J is TRBJ1-1 and V is TRBV20-1, with TRBD1 identical over 7 bases. Germline loops: CDR1 DFQATT, CDR2 SNEGSKA (reference sequence). The length of the CDR3 is 13 residues.

The table lists this clonotype with a few counts. The genes are TRBV6-2 or TRBV6-3 and TRBJ1-4, with 9 bases lining up with TRBD1. V lost 7 bases and J lost 7; bases outside the gene matches: 13. This CDR3 is 16 amino acids long. The V gene's germline CDR1 is MNHEY and CDR2 SVGEGT. CDR3 in DNA: TGTGCCAGCAAGATCGCCGGGACAGGGCGTGGTGAAAAACTGTTTTTT. Its translation: CASKIAGTGRGEKLFF.

This clonotype turned up a few times. The rearrangement links TRBV13 to TRBJ1-2; D ambiguous. V lost 3 bases to trimming and J lost 8 bases, with 19 bases between them. The length of the CDR3 is 15 residues. CDR1 and CDR2 (germline): PRHDT, FYEKMQ (reference sequence). For the CDR3, the DNA is TGTGCCAGCAGCTTTAGGGCAGGAATCGGGAAGGGCTACACCTTC. Translated, it gives CASSFRAGIGKGYTF.

This clonotype was recorded a few times. CDR3 amino acids: CASRKQGVNEKLFF. CDR3 nucleotides: TGTGCCAGCAGAAAACAGGGGGTTAATGAAAAACTGTTTTTT. This rearrangement joins TRBV6-1 to TRBJ1-4; 8 bases map to TRBD1. The CDR3 consists of 14 residues. Per the germline V gene, CDR1 is MNHNS and CDR2 is SASEGT. V lost 6 bases and J lost 4; bases outside the gene matches: 4.

There are a few counts of this clonotype. The V gene is TRBV6-4, the J gene TRBJ2-3; maybe TRBD1 (6 bases). The CDR3 totals 16 residues. Trimming removed 2 bases from V and 2 bases from J, with 14 bases in between. Germline V lookup: CDR1 MRHNA, CDR2 SNTAGT. CDR3 amino acids: CASSDSQAGATDTQYF. The CDR3 region has the DNA TGTGCCAGCAGTGACAGTCAGGCAGGGGCCACAGATACGCAGTATTTT.

The V and J genes are TRBV12-3 or TRBV12-4 and TRBJ2-1; TRBD1 aligns across 9 bases. The CDR3 runs to 15 residues. After removal of 6 bases from V and 8 bases from J, the junction contained 11 bases not matched to a gene. CDR3 nucleotide sequence: TGTGCCAGCAGAACGACAGGGGGTCTTGGAGATGAGCAGTTCTTC. Encoded protein: CASRTTGGLGDEQFF.

This clonotype was recorded a few times. The chain carries TRBV30 and TRBJ1-6; 9 bases fit TRBD1. This CDR3 is built from 14 residues. Per germline, CDR1 GTSNPN and CDR2 SVGIG (reference sequence). The J segment lost 6 bases and the V segment lost 2 bases, leaving 2 bases of the junction unmatched. The CDR3 DNA is TGTGCCTGGAGTCGGGGACAGGGTAATTCACCCCTCCACTTT. Translating gives CAWSRGQGNSPLHF.

Regarding this clonotype: A read error may be the cause here, since a much bigger clone is one base away. This chain joins TRBV7-8 and TRBJ2-2, with no clear D. The CDR3 loop spans 14 amino acids. Germline lookup yields CDR1 SGHVS and CDR2 FQNEAQ. The CDR3 coding sequence is TGTGTCAGCAGCTTAGACTCCAACACCGGGGAGCTGTTTTTT. Protein: CVSSLDSNTGELFF.

This clonotype appeared a few times. J is TRBJ2-3 and V is TRBV7-9; the D gene is possibly TRBD2 (6 bases). Germline values: CDR1 SEHNR, CDR2 FQNEAQ (reference sequence). This CDR3 region has 16 residues. V was pared by 5 bases and J by 2 bases, with 17 bases between. Here the CDR3 DNA reads TGTGCCAGCAGCAAAAGGGGCGGCGGGGACACAGATACGCAGTATTTT. Translating gives CASSKRGGGDTDTQYF. Using reference TRBV7-9 and TRBJ2-3 for the parts outside the CDR3, the full variable domain is DTGVSQNPRHKITKRGQNVTFRCDPISEHNRLYWYRQTLGQGPEFLTYFQNEAQLEKSRLLSDRFSAERPKGSFSTLEIQRTEQGDSAMYLCASSKRGGGDTDTQYFGPGTRLTVL.

V gene TRBV15 combines with J gene TRBJ2-7; D not certain. Germline V lookup: CDR1 LNHNV, CDR2 YYDKDF (reference sequence). V was trimmed by 0 bases and J by 3 bases, leaving 9 bases between them. This CDR3 has 14 amino acids. Here the CDR3 DNA reads TGTGCCACCAGCAGAGATCTCGAAGACTACGAGCAGTACTTC. This encodes CATSRDLEDYEQYF.

The rearrangement uses TRBV6-2 or TRBV6-3 and TRBJ1-5; 12 bases align to TRBD1. The CDR3 is made up of 17 amino acids. In germline, CDR1 is MNHEY, CDR2 SVGEGT. Losses at the gene ends were 4 bases for V and 0 bases for J; bases not matched to a gene: 4. The CDR3 loop reads CASSSGQGAYSNQPQHF. CDR3 sequence (DNA): TGTGCCAGCAGTTCGGGACAGGGGGCATATAGCAATCAGCCCCAGCATTTT.

Concerning this clonotype: In this CDR3 the conserved last residue, phenylalanine or tryptophan, is missing, so a read error is likely. This chain connects TRBV5-1 to TRBJ2-2; 8 bases fit TRBD2. J was trimmed by 4 bases and V by 0 bases; bases with no gene match: 8. The CDR3 contains 17 residues. Looked up from germline, CDR1 is SGHRS and CDR2 is YFSETQ. CDR3 sequence: CASSLVAGLDGTGELFL. In nucleotides, the CDR3 is TGCGCCAGCAGCTTGGTGGCGGGACTAGATGGCACCGGGGAGCTGTTTCTT.

This clonotype was observed at least ten times. J is TRBJ2-7 and V is TRBV29-1; D is perhaps TRBD1 or TRBD2 (5 bases each). Trimming removed 0 bases at V and 6 bases at J, with 18 bases between. This CDR3 is 15 amino acids long. The V gene's germline CDR1 is SQVTM and CDR2 ANQGSEA. In DNA form, the CDR3 reads TGCAGCGTTGAAGATAATTTGGGGGAAAAAGGCGAGCAGTACTTC. Translating it yields CSVEDNLGEKGEQYF.